The clone carrying this T cell receptor (beta chain) was recorded only once. The antigen is not known. These data are taken from a study of cytomegalovirus exposure and HLA in healthy donors. For the study at large: A prior analysis found about 110 million unique TCR beta sequences from around 200 million T cells. Points from the study as a whole: Several V segments, TRBV6-2 and TRBV6-3 among them, could not be told apart and were dropped.

The PCR was carried out with 60 Vbeta primers and 13 Jbeta primers. Here immunoSEQ multiplex PCR was the method, and the copy in TCRdb shows in-frame clones only, minus some. The repertoire holds some 200,000 clones, 70% to 80% seen once, with roughly 2.1% in the top ten. Trimming took 0 bases from V and 5 from J; bases not matched to a gene: 11. This CDR3 is 17 amino acids long. In germline, CDR1 is LNHDA, CDR2 SQIVND (reference sequence). The TCR sequence derives from a woman aged 30 to 39 in good health and CMV-seropositive. The chain has TRBV19 and TRBJ2-5, with 8 bases fitting TRBD2. Sequencing was performed on PBMCs. This CDR3 is CASSIDSAGGALETQYF. DNA for the CDR3: TGTGCCAGTAGTATAGATTCCGCGGGGGGCGCGTTGGAGACCCAGTACTTC.